The T cell receptor (beta chain) described here comes from a study of OX40 agonist ivuxolimab in advanced cancers. General study results and limits: At 0.1 to 3.0 mg/kg and by week 6, CD4+ and CD8+ T cells in the blood had expanded clonally.

Patients were excluded for autoimmune disease history or systemic immunosuppression. As regards this clone: Its antigen is still unknown.

The germline gives CDR1 MGHRA, CDR2 YSYEKL. The CDR3 has 17 residues. V lost 3 bases and J lost 4; bases outside the gene matches: 10. Using immunoSEQ multiplex PCR, the repertoire was profiled, and TCRdb retains in-frame clones only, with some absent. The sample lists about 84,000 clones, approximately 89% seen once, with about 0.2% in the top ten. The input for sequencing was CD4+ or CD8+ T cells sorted from blood, taken in a trial of the OX40 agonist ivuxolimab. The TCR was taken from an adult with an advanced solid tumor such as melanoma, head and neck, liver or kidney cancer. The genes are TRBV4-1 and TRBJ2-1, with TRBD2 matching 9 bases. CDR3: CASSQARASGDYNEQFF. The CDR3 coding sequence is TGCGCCAGCAGCCAGGCCCGTGCTAGCGGGGATTACAATGAGCAGTTCTTC.